Listed below are T cell receptor beta chains from one sample, sequenced in a study of beta chain features in type 1 diabetes. The table came from immunoSEQ multiplex PCR; TCRdb's copy has only in-frame clones and leaves some out. Of approximately 100,000 clones in the sample, 25% to 35% were seen once. The sequencing input was central memory CD4+ T cells from blood. The receptors originated from a woman in her late teens or twenties with type 1 diabetes. CDR3s include the opening cysteine and the closing phenylalanine or tryptophan. The D gene is left open where the match is weak. Rows give clone size only sometimes, using once, few, many, or a class for an expanded clone.

TRBV4-1	once	-	TRBJ1-1	TGCGCCAGCAGCCTCGGAAGCTCCTCGGGACTTAGGGCTATGGAAGCTTTCTTT	CASSLGSSSGLRAMEAFF
TRBV19	-	TRBD2	TRBJ2-1	TGTGCCAGTAGTATCATCGGTCTAGCGGGAGTTATTTCCTACAATGAGCAGTTCTTC	CASSIIGLAGVISYNEQFF
TRBV28	few	-	TRBJ2-5	TGTGCCAGCAGTTTCCCTAAACAAGAGACCCAGTACTTC	CASSFPKQETQYF
TRBV28	few	TRBD1	TRBJ2-5	TGTGCCAGCAGTTTTGATGACAGGGGCGGAGAGACCCAGTACTTC	CASSFDDRGGETQYF
TRBV6-6	-	-	TRBJ2-1	TGTGCCAGCAGGACATCGAACAATGAGCAGTTCTTC	CASRTSNNEQFF
TRBV9	-	TRBD2	TRBJ2-1	TGTGCCAGCAGCGTAGGACTAGCGGGAGTTTACAGCAATGAGCAGTTCTTC	CASSVGLAGVYSNEQFF
TRBV4-3	-	-	TRBJ2-5	TGCGCCAGCAGCCAAGGTAGTACTCGGGAGACCCAGTACTTC	CASSQGSTRETQYF
TRBV5-6	few	-	TRBJ2-1	TGTGCCAGCAGCTTGACTTATTCTTCGCAGTTCTTC	CASSLTYSSQFF
TRBV6-5	-	TRBD1	TRBJ1-4	TGTGCCAGCTGGGACAGAATAAATGAAAAACTGTTTTTT	CASWDRINEKLFF
TRBV7-9	few	TRBD2	TRBJ2-1	TGTGCCAGCAGCCTCGTAGGGACTACTGATTACAATGAGCAGTTCTTC	CASSLVGTTDYNEQFF
TRBV18	-	TRBD1	TRBJ2-5	TGTGCCAGCTCACTGGGACAGGGGCAAGAGACCCAGTACTTC	CASSLGQGQETQYF
TRBV29-1	-	TRBD1	TRBJ1-2	TGCAGCGGGGGGACAGGGAATGGCTACACCTTC	CSGGTGNGYTF
TRBV7-2	-	TRBD1	TRBJ2-5	TGTGCCAGCAGCTCAACGGGGACAGGGAAAGAGACCCAGTACTTC	CASSSTGTGKETQYF
TRBV5-4	-	-	TRBJ1-1	TGTGCCAGCAACTTGGGCGGGGGGCGAGTCACTGAAGCTTTCTTT	CASNLGGGRVTEAFF
TRBV19	few	-	TRBJ1-5	TGTGCCAGTAACAGGGTTATCAGCAATCAGCCCCAGCATTTT	CASNRVISNQPQHF
TRBV19	once	-	TRBJ2-3	TGTGCCAGTAGTCGCGGGGAAGGAAGGACAGATACGCAGTATTTT	CASSRGEGRTDTQYF
TRBV7-2	-	-	TRBJ1-1	TGTGCCAGCAGCCCTCGATGGGGAGACACTGAAGCTTTCTTT	CASSPRWGDTEAFF
TRBV5-4	-	TRBD1	TRBJ2-1	TGTGCCAGCAGCTTGGGATTGGGACAGGGGTACCACAATGAGCAGTTCTTC	CASSLGLGQGYHNEQFF
TRBV2	-	TRBD1	TRBJ2-1	TGTGCCAGCATCCCCCGACAGGGCTCCTACAATGAGCAGTTCTTC	CASIPRQGSYNEQFF
TRBV2	-	TRBD1	TRBJ1-5	TGTGCCAGCTCAGACAGGGGCAATCAGCCCCAGCATTTT	CASSDRGNQPQHF
TRBV6-6	-	-	TRBJ2-1	TGTGCCAGCAGCCGTACTGGGCTAAACAATGAGCAGTTCTTC	CASSRTGLNNEQFF
TRBV27	-	-	TRBJ2-1	TGTGCCAGCAGGCTCTCCCTGCGGGGGACACCTAACAATGAGCAGTTCTTC	CASRLSLRGTPNNEQFF
TRBV28	few	TRBD1	TRBJ1-2	TGTGCCAGCAGTTTAGGGACAGGTAGAGGCTACACCTTC	CASSLGTGRGYTF
TRBV18	-	-	TRBJ2-6	TGTGCCAGCTCAACGGACAGCTCTGGGGCCAACGTCCTGACTTTC	CASSTDSSGANVLTF
TRBV5-1	-	TRBD2	TRBJ2-5	TGCGCCAGCAGCTCCGGCCGGGGGGGAGGAACTCAAGAGACCCAGTACTTC	CASSSGRGGGTQETQYF
TRBV6-5	few	-	TRBJ2-5	TGTGCCAGCAGTTACGTTGGGGCGCCAGAGACCCAGTACTTC	CASSYVGAPETQYF
TRBV5-1	-	-	TRBJ2-2	TGCGCCAGCAGCCCCCTTCAGATAAACACCGGGGAGCTGTTTTTT	CASSPLQINTGELFF
TRBV6-5	-	-	TRBJ1-1	TGTGCCAGCAGTGAGCAGGGAGGGACTGAAGCTTTCTTT	CASSEQGGTEAFF
TRBV7-9	-	TRBD1	TRBJ2-7	TGTGCCAGCACCCGGACAGGAGGTTACGAGCAGTACTTC	CASTRTGGYEQYF
TRBV4-2	few	TRBD2	TRBJ2-1	TGTGCCAGCAACCTCGGGACTAATTACAATGAGCAGTTCTTC	CASNLGTNYNEQFF
TRBV27	-	-	TRBJ1-5	TGTGCCAGCAGTACAATGGATCAGCCCCAGCATTTT	CASSTMDQPQHF
TRBV19	-	-	TRBJ2-1	TGTGCCACCCTACCTCTAGGAGCCTCCTACAATGAGCAGTTCTTC	CATLPLGASYNEQFF
TRBV28	once	TRBD2	TRBJ2-1	TGTGCCAGCAGCCCTGCGGGGGGCTCCTACAATGAGCAGTTCTTC	CASSPAGGSYNEQFF
TRBV7-3	-	-	TRBJ2-1	TGTGCCAGCAGCCATATACAGGGCAATGAGCAGTTCTTC	CASSHIQGNEQFF
TRBV19	-	-	TRBJ1-4	TGTGCCAGTAGTATTGTGGGGCAGTCTGAAAAACTGTTTTTT	CASSIVGQSEKLFF
TRBV5-1	few	TRBD1	TRBJ1-5	TGCGCCAGCAGCTCGACAGGGGATCAGCCCCAGCATTTT	CASSSTGDQPQHF
TRBV28	-	-	TRBJ1-5	TGTGCCAGCCTCTCCGGGGAATACCAGCCCCAGCATTTT	CASLSGEYQPQHF
TRBV15	-	-	TRBJ1-4	TGTGCCACCAGCAGAATGGTCAGCGAAGAAAAACTGTTTTTT	CATSRMVSEEKLFF
TRBV6-1	few	-	TRBJ1-1	TGTGCCAGCAATCAGGGGATGAACACTGAAGCTTTCTTT	CASNQGMNTEAFF
TRBV11-3	-	-	TRBJ1-5	TGTGCCAGCAGCTTAGGAGGCAGAAGCAATCAGCCCCAGCATTTT	CASSLGGRSNQPQHF
TRBV18	-	-	TRBJ1-5	TGTGCCAGCTCACCACAGGGAGCGGAGCAGCCCCAGCATTTT	CASSPQGAEQPQHF
TRBV11-2	once	TRBD2	TRBJ2-1	TGTGCCAGCAGCTTAGGGACTAGCGGAGACAATGAGCAGTTCTTC	CASSLGTSGDNEQFF
TRBV6-6	-	-	TRBJ1-2	TGTGCCAGCAGTTACCCAGGACAAGACTATGGCTACACCTTC	CASSYPGQDYGYTF
TRBV7-9	few	TRBD1	TRBJ2-1	TGTGCCAGCAGCTTAGGCACAGGGGGACACGACAATGAGCAGTTCTTC	CASSLGTGGHDNEQFF
TRBV10-3	-	TRBD2	TRBJ2-5	TGTGCCACGAGAGCCGGGACTAGCGAAGAGACCCAGTACTTC	CATRAGTSEETQYF
TRBV7-3	few	-	TRBJ2-3	TGTGCCAGCAGCTTGGGCCTAGCCACAGATACGCAGTATTTT	CASSLGLATDTQYF
TRBV10-3	few	-	TRBJ2-3	TGTGCCATCAGTGAGTCGACGGTGGCAGGAAGACAAAGCACAGATACGCAGTATTTT	CAISESTVAGRQSTDTQYF
TRBV5-4	-	TRBD1	TRBJ1-2	TGTGCCAGCAGCTTAGGGGGCGACTATGGCTACACCTTC	CASSLGGDYGYTF
TRBV11-2	few	-	TRBJ2-1	TGTGCCAGCAGCCCCGCCCTAGTCGCCGGCAATGAGCAGTTCTTC	CASSPALVAGNEQFF
TRBV7-9	-	-	TRBJ1-4	TGTGCCAGCAGCTTTACAGGGTTTGGGGAAAAACTGTTTTTT	CASSFTGFGEKLFF
TRBV2	-	TRBD1	TRBJ2-7	TGTGCCAGCAGTCCGGACAGGAGCTCCTACGAGCAGTACTTC	CASSPDRSSYEQYF
TRBV7-3	-	TRBD2	TRBJ2-7	TGTGCCAGCAGCCCAGGGACTAGCGGGACCGAGCAGTACTTC	CASSPGTSGTEQYF
TRBV2	few	-	TRBJ1-2	TGTGCCAGCCGAAACAGGGCGGAGGACTATGGCTACACCTTC	CASRNRAEDYGYTF
TRBV4-2	-	-	TRBJ1-4	TGTGCCAGCAGCCAAGATTCAGGGGCAGGTCCGTTTTTT	CASSQDSGAGPFF
TRBV2	-	TRBD2	TRBJ2-3	TGTGCCAGCAGTGGGGGGACTAGCGGGAGAAGGTCGCAGTATTTT	CASSGGTSGRRSQYF